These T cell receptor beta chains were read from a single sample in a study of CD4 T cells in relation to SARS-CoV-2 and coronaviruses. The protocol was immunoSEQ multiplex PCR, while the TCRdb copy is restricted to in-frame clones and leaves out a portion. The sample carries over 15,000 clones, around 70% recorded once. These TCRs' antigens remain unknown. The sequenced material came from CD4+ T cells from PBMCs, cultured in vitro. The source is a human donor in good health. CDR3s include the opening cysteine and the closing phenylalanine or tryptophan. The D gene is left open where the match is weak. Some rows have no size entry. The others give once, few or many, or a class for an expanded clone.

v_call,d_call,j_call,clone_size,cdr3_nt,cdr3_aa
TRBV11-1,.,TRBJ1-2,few,TGTGCCAGCAGCTTAGCCCAGGGGAATGGCTACACCTTC,CASSLAQGNGYTF
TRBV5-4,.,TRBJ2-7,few,TGTGCCAGCAGCCGGGGCGGGGTTACGAGATCCTACGAGCAGTACTTC,CASSRGGVTRSYEQYF
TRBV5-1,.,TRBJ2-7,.,TGCGCCAGCAGCTTGGAGGCGGGCCCGCACGACGAGCAGTACTTC,CASSLEAGPHDEQYF
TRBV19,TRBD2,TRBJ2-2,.,TGTGCCAGTAGTGGGGGAGGGGTCACCGGGGAGCTGTTTTTT,CASSGGGVTGELFF
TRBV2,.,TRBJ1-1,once,TGTGCCAGCAGTGGGACCCTCCGAGGCACTGAAGCTTTCTTT,CASSGTLRGTEAFF
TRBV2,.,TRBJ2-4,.,TGTGCCAGCAGTGAACCTGGGAATAGAGCCAAAAACATTCAGTACTTC,CASSEPGNRAKNIQYF
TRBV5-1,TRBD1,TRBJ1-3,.,TGCGCCAGCAGCTTGGTGGGGACAGGGTTAAGCGGAAACACCATATATTTT,CASSLVGTGLSGNTIYF
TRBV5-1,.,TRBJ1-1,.,TGCGCCAGCAGTCACCCCCTCATGAACACTGAAGCTTTCTTT,CASSHPLMNTEAFF
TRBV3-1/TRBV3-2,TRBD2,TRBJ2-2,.,TGTGCCAGCAGCCACAGTTCACTAGCGAGGAACACCGGGGAGCTGTTTTTT,CASSHSSLARNTGELFF
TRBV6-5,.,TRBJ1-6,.,TGTGCCAGCAGTTACGGCGGGAATCAATATAATTCACCCCTCCACTTT,CASSYGGNQYNSPLHF
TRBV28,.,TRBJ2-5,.,TGTGCCAGCAGTTCTCTGCGGGAGACCCAGTACTTC,CASSSLRETQYF
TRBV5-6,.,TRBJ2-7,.,TGTGCCAGCAGCTCCGGCGGCTTCCAATCCTACGAGCAGTACTTC,CASSSGGFQSYEQYF
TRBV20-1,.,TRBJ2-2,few,TGCAGTGCTCCGAACACCGGGGAGCTGTTTTTT,CSAPNTGELFF
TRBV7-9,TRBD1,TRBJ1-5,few,TGTGCCAGCAGTTTGACCGGGACAGGGAATCAGCCCCAGCATTTT,CASSLTGTGNQPQHF
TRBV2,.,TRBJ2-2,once,TGTGCCAGCAGTCTCCGAGGACGGTCCCTAACTCGCACCGGGGAGCTGTTTTTT,CASSLRGRSLTRTGELFF
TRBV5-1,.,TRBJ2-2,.,TGCGCCAGCAGCCCTCGAAGTGGGGGGGCCCCGAACACCGGGGAGCTGTTTTTT,CASSPRSGGAPNTGELFF
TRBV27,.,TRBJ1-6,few,TGTGCCAGCAGCCGACAGGTTTACTCACCCCTCCACTTT,CASSRQVYSPLHF
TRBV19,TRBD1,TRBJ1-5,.,TGTGCCAGTAGTGATCTCGTCGGACAGGGGAGGGGCTATAGCAATCAGCCCCAGCATTTT,CASSDLVGQGRGYSNQPQHF
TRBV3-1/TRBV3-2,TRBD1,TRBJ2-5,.,TGTGCCAGCAGCCTATCACCCGGACAGGGCGGAGAGACCCAGTACTTC,CASSLSPGQGGETQYF
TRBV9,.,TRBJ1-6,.,TGTGCCAGCAGCGTAGAGGCCATGGATTCACCCCTCCACTTT,CASSVEAMDSPLHF
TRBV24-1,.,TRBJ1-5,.,TGTGCCACCAGTGATTCAAGAGGGGTCGGGTATAGCAATCAGCCCCAGCATTTT,CATSDSRGVGYSNQPQHF
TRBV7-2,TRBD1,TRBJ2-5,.,TGTGCCAGCAGCTTCACCGGGACAGAAGAGACCCAGTACTTC,CASSFTGTEETQYF
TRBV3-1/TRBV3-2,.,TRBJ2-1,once,TGTGCCAGCAGCCATCCCTCCAGGTGGGTAGCGACCAATGAGCAGTTCTTC,CASSHPSRWVATNEQFF
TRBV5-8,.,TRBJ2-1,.,TGTGCCAGCAGCTTGGGGGAACCCTACAATGAGCAGTTCTTC,CASSLGEPYNEQFF
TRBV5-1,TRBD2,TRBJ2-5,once,TGCGCCAGCAGCTTGGAGGGACTAGCGGGAAAGGAGACCCAGTACTTC,CASSLEGLAGKETQYF
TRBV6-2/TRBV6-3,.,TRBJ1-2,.,TGTGCCAGCAGTTACTCAGGGTTCAACTATGGCTACACCTTC,CASSYSGFNYGYTF
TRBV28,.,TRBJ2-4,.,TGTGCCAGCAGTTTAGGGGGCTCGGCCAAAAACATTCAGTACTTC,CASSLGGSAKNIQYF
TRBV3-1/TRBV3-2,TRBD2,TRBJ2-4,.,TGTGCCAGCAGCCAAGATCTCGCGGGAGTGGACATTCAGTACTTC,CASSQDLAGVDIQYF
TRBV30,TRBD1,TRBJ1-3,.,TGTGCCTGGGTTCGGACAGGTGGAAACACCATATATTTT,CAWVRTGGNTIYF
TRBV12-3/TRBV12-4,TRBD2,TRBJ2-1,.,TGTGCCAGTCGGACTAGCTCCGGGGATGAGCAGTTCTTC,CASRTSSGDEQFF
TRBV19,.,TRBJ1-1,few,TGTGCCAGTAGTAGGCCGGTAGCGGATCGAATGAACACTGAAGCTTTCTTT,CASSRPVADRMNTEAFF
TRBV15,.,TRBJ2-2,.,TGTGCCACCAGCAGGGCCGGGGAGCTGTTTTTT,CATSRAGELFF
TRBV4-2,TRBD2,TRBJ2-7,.,TGTGCCAGCAGCCAAGATCTTTATGGGCTAGCGGGAGCAAAGGGCGAGCAGTACTTC,CASSQDLYGLAGAKGEQYF
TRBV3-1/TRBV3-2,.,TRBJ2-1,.,TGTGCCAGCAGCCAAGCACAGTCTAATGAGCAGTTCTTC,CASSQAQSNEQFF
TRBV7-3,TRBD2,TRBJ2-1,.,TGTGCCAGCAGCCCAGGACTAGCGGGGTCCAATGAGCAGTTCTTC,CASSPGLAGSNEQFF
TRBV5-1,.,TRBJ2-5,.,TGCGCCAGCAGCTTAATTCCAGGGAAAGAGACCCAGTACTTC,CASSLIPGKETQYF
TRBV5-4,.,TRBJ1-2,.,TGTGCCAGCAGCTCATTGGGAAAGAGGGACTATGGCTACACCTTC,CASSSLGKRDYGYTF
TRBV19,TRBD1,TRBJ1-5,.,TGTGCCAGTACTACCCTGGACAGGGGTAATCAGCCCCAGCATTTT,CASTTLDRGNQPQHF
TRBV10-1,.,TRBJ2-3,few,TGCGCCAGCAGTGAGAGAGCGGGCCTCACAGATACGCAGTATTTT,CASSERAGLTDTQYF
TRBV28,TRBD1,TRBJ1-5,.,TGTGCCAGCAGCCCTACAGGGGCAGGCGAACTTTGGCCCCAGCATTTT,CASSPTGAGELWPQHF
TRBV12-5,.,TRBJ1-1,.,TGTGCTAGTGGTTTGCCCTCAACCGGTCCAGACAGCCGGTACACTGAAGCTTTCTTT,CASGLPSTGPDSRYTEAFF
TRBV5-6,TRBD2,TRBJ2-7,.,TGTGCCAGCAGCTCTCCTAGCGGGAGGTTATACGAGCAGTACTTC,CASSSPSGRLYEQYF
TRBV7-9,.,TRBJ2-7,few,TGTGCCAGCAGCCCCGAGGGGCCCGAGCAGTACTTC,CASSPEGPEQYF
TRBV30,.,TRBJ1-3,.,TGTGCCTGGAGTGTAGTGGGTTCAGCTGGAAACACCATATATTTT,CAWSVVGSAGNTIYF
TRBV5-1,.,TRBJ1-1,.,TGCGCCAGCAGCTTGGTGGGGTCGGGAGGGGGCACTGAAGCTTTCTTT,CASSLVGSGGGTEAFF
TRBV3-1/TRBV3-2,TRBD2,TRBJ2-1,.,TGTGCCAGCAGCCAAGAAATGACGGCGGGGGTTTGGAATGAGCAGTTCTTC,CASSQEMTAGVWNEQFF
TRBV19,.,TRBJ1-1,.,TGTGCCAGTAGTAACAGGGAGGCGAACACTGAAGCTTTCTTT,CASSNREANTEAFF
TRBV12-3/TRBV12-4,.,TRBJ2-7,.,TGTGCCAGCAGTTACAGAAACGAGCAGTACTTC,CASSYRNEQYF